Following are 31 T cell receptor beta chains from one sample sequenced in a study of regulatory dendritic cells for organ transplantation. Assay used: immunoSEQ multiplex PCR; TCRdb lists only in-frame clones, some missing. The table records about 21,000 clones, 65% to 90% of them present only once. Sorted T cells were CFSE-labeled and cultured 5 days with allogeneic regulatory or mature dendritic cells at 1:10. Which antigens these TCRs recognize remains unknown. The sample comprised naive CD4+ T cells from blood cultured with dendritic cells. Regarding subset: CD45RA+ naive T cells. The source is a human donor in good health.

This chain links TRBV7-2 with TRBJ2-5, with 9 positions matching TRBD1. Germline CDR1 SGHTA, CDR2 FQGNSA. V trimming: 2 bases; J trimming: 1 base; junction bases outside the gene matches: 5. This CDR3 contains 16 residues. The CDR3 DNA sequence: TGTGCCAGCAGCTTATACGGGACAGGGATCCAAGAGACCCAGTACTTC. Translated: CASSLYGTGIQETQYF.

This chain joins TRBV6-4 and TRBJ1-1; D remains ambiguous. This CDR3 contains 12 residues. Trimming took 3 bases from V and 9 from J, leaving 11 bases between them. Germline V gene lookup returns CDR1 MRHNA and CDR2 SNTAGT. DNA of the CDR3: TGTGCCAGCAGTGAAAACGGTCGTAAAGCTTTCTTT. Its protein product is CASSENGRKAFF.

This clone was recorded only once. This chain joins TRBV19 and TRBJ2-7; D uncertain. V was clipped by 5 bases and J by 7 bases, with 9 bases between them. The CDR3 is 11 amino acids. In germline, CDR1 is LNHDA, CDR2 SQIVND (reference sequence). CDR3 sequence (DNA): TGTGCCAGTAGTTCCTACAAAGAGCAGTACTTC. It specifies CASSSYKEQYF.

The DNA of the CDR3 is TGTGCCTGGAGTCAGGGCGCCGGGGAGCTGTTTTTT. It is translated as CAWSQGAGELFF. The chain recombines TRBV30 with TRBJ2-2, with a possible D match to TRBD1 (5 bases). The V and J ends lost 2 bases and 6 bases respectively, with 7 bases between them. Germline V gene data show CDR1 as GTSNPN and CDR2 as SVGIG (reference sequence). The CDR3 is 12 residues long.

The CDR3 region has the DNA TGTGCCAGTACGGCCATAGGCTACTATGGCTACACCTTC. Translation: CASTAIGYYGYTF. This rearrangement joins TRBV19 to TRBJ1-2; D is ambiguous. Germline V gives CDR1 LNHDA, CDR2 SQIVND (reference sequence). The CDR3 covers 13 residues. The V end lost 7 bases, the J end lost 3 bases, and 12 bases lay between the germline ends.

This chain uses TRBV6-6 with TRBJ1-6; 11 bases match TRBD1. Trimming cost V 2 bases and J 11 bases; bases outside gene matches: 5. Germline V gene data show CDR1 as MNHNY and CDR2 as SVGAGI (reference sequence). There are 15 residues in the CDR3. CDR3 amino acids: CASSYAGTGGTPLHF. For the CDR3, the DNA is TGTGCCAGCAGTTACGCCGGGACAGGGGGGACACCCCTCCACTTT.

CDR3 DNA sequence: TGCAGCGGTGATACAGGGAATGGCTACACCTTC. Protein sequence: CSGDTGNGYTF. The chain combines TRBV29-1 with TRBJ1-2; perhaps TRBD1 as D (6 bases). The CDR3 loop spans 11 amino acids. Trimming cost V 7 bases and J 6 bases, with 12 bases left between them. CDR1 and CDR2 (germline): SQVTM, ANQGSEA.

This clone was detected a few times. This rearrangement joins TRBV4-1 to TRBJ2-7; tentatively, D is TRBD2 (6 bases). The CDR3 is 15 residues long. V shed 3 bases and J shed 7 bases, with 19 bases lying between them. Germline V lookup: CDR1 MGHRA, CDR2 YSYEKL. The CDR3 protein is CASSHPPLGTVEQYF. CDR3 DNA sequence: TGCGCCAGCAGCCACCCGCCCCTCGGGACTGTTGAGCAGTACTTC.

A note on this clone: Within the sample, other DNA sequences also encode this same CDR3. This chain connects TRBV9 to TRBJ2-1; tentative D call: TRBD1 (5 bases). The V gene lost 2 bases and the J gene lost 9 bases, with 24 bases spanning the gap. The CDR3 loop spans 17 amino acids. CDR1 is SGDLS and CDR2 is YYNGEE in the germline V gene. Here the CDR3 reads CASSVEVAAGPTGEQFF. The CDR3 bases are TGTGCCAGCAGCGTGGAAGTTGCAGCCGGACCTACAGGTGAGCAGTTCTTC. Supplemented by reference TRBV9 and TRBJ2-1, the full variable domain reads DSGVTQTPKHLITATGQRVTLRCSPRSGDLSVYWYQQSLDQGLQFLIQYYNGEERAKGNILERFSAQQFPDLHSELNLSSLELGDSALYFCASSVEVAAGPTGEQFFGPGTRLTVL.

The V and J genes are TRBV4-2 and TRBJ2-2, with 7 bases that match TRBD2. The CDR3 has 16 residues. Looked up from germline, CDR1 is LGHNA and CDR2 is YNFKEQ. V shed 3 bases and J 2 bases; nucleotides not matched to a gene: 6. CDR3 residues: CASSHSGLPNTGELFF. The CDR3 coding sequence is TGTGCCAGCAGCCACTCGGGACTACCAAACACCGGGGAGCTGTTTTTT.

The chain employs TRBV4-3 and TRBJ1-2; weak D call: TRBD1 (5 bases). The CDR3 is 13 residues long. Trimming pared 2 bases from V and 3 bases from J, leaving 7 bases between. The germline CDR1 and CDR2 sequences are LGHNA and YSLEER. CDR3 amino acids: CASSQQTDYGYTF. In DNA form, the CDR3 reads TGCGCCAGCAGCCAACAGACAGACTATGGCTACACCTTC.

The chain combines TRBV25-1 with TRBJ1-2; 12 nucleotides agree with TRBD1. V lost 5 bases to trimming and J lost 0 bases; unmatched junction nucleotides: 10. CDR3 length: 18 amino acids. Germline V gives CDR1 MGHDK, CDR2 SYGVNS. DNA for the CDR3: TGTGCCAGCAGTCCCCCCCCCGGGACAGGGGGCCCTAACTATGGCTACACCTTC. Residues: CASSPPPGTGGPNYGYTF.

The chain has TRBV5-6 and TRBJ1-1; no clear D. The germline gives CDR1 SGHDT, CDR2 YYEEEE. This CDR3 is 16 amino acids long. Trimming pared 1 base from V and 0 bases from J, leaving 13 bases between. The CDR3 bases are TGTGCCAGCAGCTTGTTAAGTGGATATATGAACACTGAAGCTTTCTTT. It yields the protein CASSLLSGYMNTEAFF.

CDR3 loop: CATSRTYTGAGNTEAFF. Written as DNA, the CDR3 is TGTGCCACCAGCAGAACTTACACAGGGGCAGGGAACACTGAAGCTTTCTTT. The chain joins TRBV15 to TRBJ1-1; 7 nucleotides match TRBD1. Unmatched junction bases numbered 10, after V lost 2 bases and J lost 1 base. The CDR3 sequence is 17 residues long. The germline CDR1 and CDR2 sequences are LNHNV and YYDKDF (reference sequence).

V is TRBV6-6 and J is TRBJ2-3, with 7 bases matching TRBD1. V lost 0 bases to trimming and J lost 4 bases; unmatched junction nucleotides: 4. Germline CDR1 and CDR2: MNHNY and SVGAGI (reference sequence). This CDR3 region has 15 residues. CDR3 protein: CASSYSTGFSDTQYF. CDR3 coding DNA: TGTGCCAGCAGTTACTCGACAGGGTTCTCAGATACGCAGTATTTT.

The rearrangement links TRBV7-3 to TRBJ2-5, with D tentatively TRBD2 (6 bases). Per germline, CDR1 SGHTA and CDR2 FQGTGA. Trimming removed 5 bases from V and 4 bases from J, with 17 bases in between. There are 15 residues in the CDR3. CDR3 sequence (DNA): TGTGCCAGCAGCCTCGGGAGTGGGGTACTAGAGACCCAGTACTTC. Encoded protein: CASSLGSGVLETQYF.

This chain connects TRBV27 to TRBJ1-1; no reliable D call. This CDR3 contains 14 residues. Trimming stripped 5 bases from V and 0 bases from J, with 10 bases between. CDR1 and CDR2 from the germline V gene are MNHEY and SMNVEV (reference sequence). DNA for the CDR3: TGTGCCAGCAGTCCTATGGCGGTGAACACTGAAGCTTTCTTT. Its translation is CASSPMAVNTEAFF.

Only a few counts were recorded for this clone. This chain uses TRBV9 with TRBJ1-6, with D possibly being TRBD1 (5 bases). The V gene lost 3 bases and the J gene lost 10 bases, with 11 bases spanning the gap. The CDR3 sequence is 13 residues long. CDR1 SGDLS and CDR2 YYNGEE come from the germline V gene. Here the CDR3 reads CASSGGHPSPLHF. CDR3 DNA: TGTGCCAGCAGCGGTGGACACCCATCACCCCTCCACTTT.

CDR3 sequence reads: CASSIRSNSPLHF. For the CDR3, the DNA is TGTGCCAGTAGTATCCGGTCAAATTCACCCCTCCACTTT. The chain carries TRBV19 and TRBJ1-6; D gene unclear. CDR1 and CDR2 (germline): LNHDA, SQIVND (reference sequence). The CDR3 consists of 13 residues. V gave up 3 bases and J gave up 7 bases, with 7 bases separating them.

The V call is TRBV30, the J call TRBJ1-3, with a possible D match to TRBD1 (5 bases). V lost 3 bases and J lost 4, with 10 bases in between. Germline assignment: CDR1 GTSNPN and CDR2 SVGIG (reference sequence). CDR3 length: 13 residues. The CDR3 is CAWSRGDGNTIYF. For the CDR3, the DNA is TGTGCCTGGAGCCGAGGGGACGGAAACACCATATATTTT. The full variable domain, rest sourced from reference TRBV30 and TRBJ1-3, is SQTIHQWPATLVQPVGSPLSLECTVEGTSNPNLYWYRQAAGRGLQLLFYSVGIGQISSEVPQNLSASRPQDRQFILSSKKLLLSDSGFYLCAWSRGDGNTIYFGEGSWLTVV.

The chain joins TRBV18 to TRBJ1-1, with D possibly matching TRBD1 (5 bases). From germline, CDR1 is KGHSH and CDR2 LQKENI. V gave up 3 bases and J gave up 1 base, with 9 bases separating them. The CDR3 sequence is 14 residues long. The CDR3 nucleotides are TGTGCCAGCTCACCGAGCACAGGGAACACTGAAGCTTTCTTT. It yields the protein CASSPSTGNTEAFF.

The rearrangement uses TRBV10-1 and TRBJ2-7; D is undetermined. V was trimmed by 2 bases and J by 5 bases, leaving 10 bases between them. The CDR3 has 13 amino acids. CDR1 and CDR2 from the germline V gene are WNHNN and SYGVQD (reference sequence). The CDR3 spells CASSEAGWDEQYF. CDR3 nucleotide sequence: TGCGCCAGCAGTGAGGCTGGTTGGGACGAGCAGTACTTC.

This sequence joins TRBV2 and TRBJ1-1; possible D gene TRBD1, 5 bases. The germline V gene encodes CDR1 SNHLY and CDR2 FYNNEI. The CDR3 extends over 15 amino acids. V lost 1 base to trimming and J lost 5 bases, with 14 bases between them. This CDR3 is CASSEERGLRTEAFF. DNA for the CDR3: TGTGCCAGCAGTGAAGAGAGGGGATTGCGTACTGAAGCTTTCTTT.

The chain has TRBV18 and TRBJ2-7; 7 nucleotides agree with TRBD1. The junction had 7 bases not matched to a gene; V was cut back by 3 bases and J by 5 bases. This CDR3 comprises 14 residues. Looked up from germline, CDR1 is KGHSH and CDR2 is LQKENI. For the CDR3, the DNA is TGTGCCAGCTCACCGCGACAGGGAAATAACGAGCAGTACTTC. Its translation: CASSPRQGNNEQYF.

The chain has TRBV6-5 and TRBJ2-3, with D perhaps matching TRBD1 or TRBD2 (5 bases each). V gave up 2 bases and J gave up 3 bases, with 12 bases separating them. CDR3 length: 15 amino acids. Germline V gene sequence: CDR1 MNHEY, CDR2 SVGAGI. The CDR3 DNA sequence: TGTGCCAGCAGTTACAGGGCAGGGAGAACAGATACGCAGTATTTT. Translation: CASSYRAGRTDTQYF.

The chain couples TRBV6-6 to TRBJ2-7; 8 nucleotides agree with TRBD1. The CDR3 is 15 residues long. The trim removed 2 bases at V and 3 bases at J, leaving 6 bases unmatched. The germline CDR1 and CDR2 sequences are MNHNY and SVGAGI (reference sequence). CDR3 nucleotide sequence: TGTGCCAGCAGTTACGGGACAGGCACCGACTACGAGCAGTACTTC. The encoded protein is CASSYGTGTDYEQYF.

This rearrangement joins TRBV25-1 to TRBJ2-5, with D possibly TRBD2 on 6 matching bases. The DNA end is a closer match to TRBJ2-7, so the J assignment may be wrong. This CDR3 region has 16 residues. The V gene's germline CDR1 is MGHDK and CDR2 SYGVNS. The CDR3 region is CASSEDRPGGTYEQYF. CDR3 DNA: TGTGCCAGCAGTGAAGATAGACCCGGCGGGACCTACGAGCAGTACTTC.

This clone was seen a handful of times. This chain uses TRBV28 with TRBJ2-7; 8 nucleotides agree with TRBD1. Germline-derived CDR1 and CDR2 are MDHEN and SYDVKM. V shed 8 bases, J shed 0 bases, and the junction held 9 bases outside the gene matches. The CDR3 contains 15 residues. CDR3 loop: CASRPGTGVSYEQYF. The CDR3 nucleotides read TGTGCCAGCCGGCCGGGGACAGGCGTCTCCTACGAGCAGTACTTC.

The rearrangement links TRBV9 to TRBJ2-5; 8 bases map to TRBD2. CDR1 and CDR2 from the germline V gene are SGDLS and YYNGEE. The junction had 22 bases not matched to a gene; V was cut back by 4 bases and J by 2 bases. The CDR3 spans 20 residues. CDR3 sequence (DNA): TGTGCCAGCAGCACCACTTCAGCGGGGGACTTGGGGGACTTGCAAGAGACCCAGTACTTC. Protein sequence: CASSTTSAGDLGDLQETQYF.

The CDR3, as DNA: TGTGCCAGTAGTATCAGGGCGGAGGATCAGCCCCAGCATTTT. Translated, it gives CASSIRAEDQPQHF. The chain couples TRBV19 to TRBJ1-5, with D perhaps matching TRBD1 (5 bases). CDR3 size: 14 residues. Between the trimmed V and J ends, which lost 3 bases and 5 bases, there was a span of 11 bases. Germline CDR1 and CDR2: LNHDA and SQIVND (reference sequence).

The V gene is TRBV15, the J gene TRBJ2-2, with a possible D match to TRBD1 (6 bases). The CDR3 loop spans 15 amino acids. Germline V gene lookup returns CDR1 LNHNV and CDR2 YYDKDF (reference sequence). Trimming removed 8 bases at V and 2 bases at J, with 15 bases between. For the CDR3, the DNA is TGTGCCACCGGGACCGGGACACTAAACACCGGGGAGCTGTTTTTT. Translated, it gives CATGTGTLNTGELFF.